What follows are 27 T cell receptor beta chains derived from one specimen sequenced in a study of shared clonotypes between healthy human individuals. Only in-frame clones appear in the TCRdb table, and some are missing; sequencing was by immunoSEQ multiplex PCR. The sample consists of about 1 million clones, around four fifths of them appearing once. The sample was memory CD4+ T cells sorted from blood. Subset defined: CD45RA-negative fraction. The source of these receptors is a man between 18 and 35 years old in good health.

This chain uses TRBV6-6 with TRBJ1-4; no clear D gene. The V end was cut by 5 bases, the J end by 6 bases, with 7 bases between. CDR1 MNHNY and CDR2 SVGAGI come from the germline V gene (reference sequence). The CDR3 has 12 residues. The CDR3 nucleotides are TGTGCCAGCAGTCCAGCGGATGAAAAACTGTTTTTT. This encodes CASSPADEKLFF.

This clone has just a few counts. The V call is TRBV6-5, the J call TRBJ2-2; either TRBD1 or TRBD2 may fit D (6 bases each). The V gene lost 2 bases and the J gene lost 4 bases, with 11 bases spanning the gap. CDR3 length equals 15 residues. Germline loops: CDR1 MNHEY, CDR2 SVGAGI. The DNA of the CDR3 is TGTGCCAGCAGTTACGGGGGGCAACTCACCGGGGAGCTGTTTTTT. Translated, it gives CASSYGGQLTGELFF.

The J gene is TRBJ2-3, the V gene TRBV2; TRBD2 aligns across 12 bases. The V and J ends lost 6 bases and 8 bases, in that order; junction bases with no gene match: 9. CDR1 is SNHLY, CDR2 FYNNEI, per germline. CDR3 length: 15 residues. As DNA, the CDR3 is TGTGCCAGCAGGTCGTCTAGCGGGGGGGCAGGTACGCAGTATTTT. Translating gives CASRSSSGGAGTQYF.

This chain uses TRBV6-5 with TRBJ2-5, with D possibly matching TRBD1 (6 bases). Germline-derived CDR1 and CDR2 are MNHEY and SVGAGI. The CDR3 has 15 amino acids. V lost 2 bases to trimming and J lost 5 bases, with 15 bases between them. The DNA of the CDR3 is TGTGCCAGCAGTTACACAACAGGGTTTTGGGAGACCCAGTACTTC. Its protein is CASSYTTGFWETQYF.

A remark on this clone: The sample contains more than one DNA sequence encoding this CDR3. The chain is built from TRBV7-9 and TRBJ2-3; TRBD2 aligns across 10 bases. Trimming at V came to 5 bases and at J to 3 bases, leaving 2 bases not matched to a gene. Germline CDR1 is SEHNR and CDR2 is FQNEAQ (reference sequence). This CDR3 contains 14 residues. CDR3 nucleotide sequence: TGTGCCAGCAGCGGTAGCGGGAGGACAGATACGCAGTATTTT. This sequence encodes CASSGSGRTDTQYF.

The chain couples TRBV15 to TRBJ1-5; D remains ambiguous. The CDR3 spans 15 residues. In germline, CDR1 is LNHNV, CDR2 YYDKDF (reference sequence). Trimming stripped 0 bases from V and 1 base from J, with 7 bases between. The CDR3 sequence is CATSRDSRSNQPQHF. The CDR3 region has the DNA TGTGCCACCAGCAGAGATTCCAGAAGCAATCAGCCCCAGCATTTT.

The chain employs TRBV2 and TRBJ2-5; D ambiguous. Germline loops: CDR1 SNHLY, CDR2 FYNNEI. This CDR3 contains 12 residues. Trimming took off 4 bases at V and 2 bases at J, with 5 bases between the two ends. In DNA form, the CDR3 reads TGTGCCAGCAGTGTCTATCAAGAGACCCAGTACTTC. As protein: CASSVYQETQYF.

V usage is TRBV5-1 and J usage is TRBJ2-7; no firm D call. The CDR3 covers 14 residues. Germline loops: CDR1 SGHRS, CDR2 YFSETQ. V was cut by 1 base and J by 0 bases, with 8 bases left in between. This CDR3 is CASSLTTSSYEQYF. The CDR3 coding sequence is TGCGCCAGCAGCTTGACCACGAGCTCCTACGAGCAGTACTTC. Together with reference TRBV5-1 and TRBJ2-7, the CDR3 gives the full variable domain: KAGVTQTPRYLIKTRGQQVTLSCSPISGHRSVSWYQQTPGQGLQFLFEYFSETQRNKGNFPGRFSGRQFSNSRSEMNVSTLELGDSALYLCASSLTTSSYEQYFGPGTRLTVT.

The chain combines TRBV7-6 with TRBJ2-3; D not certain. The length of the CDR3 is 13 residues. The germline V and J ends were trimmed by 3 bases and 1 base, with 5 bases remaining between them. The germline CDR1 and CDR2 sequences are SGHVS and FNYEAQ. CDR3 DNA sequence: TGTGCCAGCAGCTTCGGCCGCACAGATACGCAGTATTTT. Protein sequence: CASSFGRTDTQYF.

The chain carries TRBV18 and TRBJ1-2, with 7 positions matching TRBD1. Trimming took 3 bases from V and 8 from J; bases not matched to a gene: 6. The CDR3 has 13 residues. The germline CDR1 and CDR2 sequences are KGHSH and LQKENI. The chain's CDR3 is CASSPDREGGYTF. The DNA for the CDR3 is TGTGCCAGCTCACCTGACAGGGAAGGCGGCTACACCTTC.

The chain uses TRBV6-5 and TRBJ2-6; no clear D. The CDR3 spans 14 residues. V lost 3 bases and J 0 bases, leaving 3 bases between the germline ends. Germline values: CDR1 MNHEY, CDR2 SVGAGI. The CDR3 spells CASSYVSGANVLTF. The CDR3 DNA sequence: TGTGCCAGCAGTTATGTCTCTGGGGCCAACGTCCTGACTTTC.

The chain joins TRBV7-9 to TRBJ2-7; D is unresolved. The V end lost 5 bases, the J end lost 3 bases, and 11 bases lay between the germline ends. This CDR3 has 13 residues. Per the germline V gene, CDR1 is SEHNR and CDR2 is FQNEAQ (reference sequence). CDR3 nucleotide sequence: TGTGCCAGCAGCCCATTCGCCAACTACGAGCAGTACTTC. It is translated as CASSPFANYEQYF.

This clone turned up a few times. The same CDR3 also results from other DNA sequences found in this sample. The chain links TRBV5-1 to TRBJ2-3; tentative D call: TRBD1 (5 bases). There are 12 residues in the CDR3. Between the trimmed V and J ends, which lost 3 bases and 5 bases, there was a span of 7 bases. Germline values: CDR1 SGHRS, CDR2 YFSETQ. The CDR3, as DNA: TGCGCCAGCAGCTCCCAGGGAGATACGCAGTATTTT. This sequence encodes CASSSQGDTQYF.

The chain carries TRBV6-6 and TRBJ2-5; maybe TRBD2 (5 bases). This CDR3 is built from 15 residues. Trimming left V 4 bases short and J 4 bases short, with 16 bases between. CDR1 and CDR2 (germline): MNHNY, SVGAGI (reference sequence). The CDR3 loop reads CASSSLGRGRETQYF. The CDR3 DNA follows: TGTGCCAGCAGTTCGTTAGGCAGAGGGAGAGAGACCCAGTACTTC.

As concerns this clone: Other DNA sequences in the sample encode the same CDR3. J is TRBJ2-3 and V is TRBV5-4, with D hard to call. CDR3 length: 15 residues. Germline CDR1 reads SGHNT; CDR2 reads YYREEE (reference sequence). Trimming took off 4 bases at V and 0 bases at J, with 12 bases between the two ends. The CDR3 DNA reads TGTGCCAGCAGCCCGGGTGGGGTTAGCACAGATACGCAGTATTTT. This encodes CASSPGGVSTDTQYF. The full variable domain, its missing parts supplied by reference TRBV5-4 and TRBJ2-3, is ETGVTQSPTHLIKTRGQQVTLRCSSQSGHNTVSWYQQALGQGPQFIFQYYREEENGRGNFPPRFSGLQFPNYSSELNVNALELDDSALYLCASSPGGVSTDTQYFGPGTRLTVL.

This clone was seen a single time. The chain is built from TRBV10-2 and TRBJ2-7; 7 nucleotides match TRBD2. The germline V gene has CDR1 WSHSY and CDR2 SAAADI. Germline trimming cut 6 bases from V and 3 bases from J; bases unmatched to any gene: 8. This CDR3 has 14 residues. CDR3 region: CASRAGGSVYEQYF. The CDR3 DNA is TGCGCCAGCAGGGCCGGGGGGAGCGTCTACGAGCAGTACTTC.

The CDR3 reads CASTIPGGEKQYEQYF. The CDR3 DNA is TGTGCCAGCACCATCCCTGGGGGGGAGAAACAATACGAGCAGTACTTC. The V gene is TRBV21-1, the J gene TRBJ2-7; the table's D gene call, TRBD2, was not cross checked with the DNA. TRBV21-1 is tagged as a pseudogene. The CDR3 sequence is 16 residues long.

This chain uses TRBV7-9 with TRBJ2-3; D not certain. The V gene lost 4 bases and the J gene lost 4 bases, with 9 bases spanning the gap. The germline gives CDR1 SEHNR, CDR2 FQNEAQ (reference sequence). The CDR3 length is 13 residues. The CDR3 here is CASSYPPPDTQYF. As DNA, the CDR3 is TGTGCCAGCAGCTACCCACCGCCAGATACGCAGTATTTT.

This clone appeared a single time. The identical CDR3 is also encoded by other nucleotide sequences in the sample. CDR3 protein: CASSLGLAGGQETQYF. The CDR3 nucleotides read TGTGCCAGCAGCTTGGGACTAGCGGGAGGCCAAGAGACCCAGTACTTC. V and J are TRBV5-4 and TRBJ2-5, with TRBD2 matching over 13 bases. The CDR3 totals 16 residues. Germline V gene data show CDR1 as SGHNT and CDR2 as YYREEE (reference sequence). Trimming removed 0 bases from V and 1 base from J; junction bases left unmatched: 0.

The rearrangement links TRBV7-6 to TRBJ2-1; 8 bases align to TRBD2. This CDR3 is 16 amino acids long. Germline CDR1 is SGHVS and CDR2 is FNYEAQ. The V segment lost 0 bases and the J segment 4 bases; nucleotides outside the gene matches: 5. The CDR3 sequence: CASSLAAGGLYNEQFF. The CDR3 nucleotides are TGTGCCAGCAGCTTAGCTGCGGGGGGACTTTACAATGAGCAGTTCTTC.

In this sample, this clone turned up many times. This chain links TRBV9 with TRBJ2-1, with 8 positions matching TRBD1. The CDR3 loop spans 14 amino acids. Germline CDR1 and CDR2: SGDLS and YYNGEE. Trimming cost V 3 bases and J 7 bases; bases outside gene matches: 6. The CDR3 reads CASSAANRGNEQFF. Here the CDR3 DNA reads TGTGCCAGCAGCGCGGCTAACAGGGGGAATGAGCAGTTCTTC.

The rearrangement links TRBV30 to TRBJ2-5; TRBD1 is a possible D gene (6 bases). The DNA end favors TRBJ2-7, so the J call may be wrong. CDR3 length: 15 amino acids. Looked up from germline, CDR1 is GTSNPN and CDR2 is SVGIG (reference sequence). The CDR3 DNA is TGTGCCTGGAGTGTAGGACAGATAAAGTCCTACGAGCAGTACTTC. Amino acids: CAWSVGQIKSYEQYF.

The V and J genes are TRBV29-1 and TRBJ1-2, with 9 bases matching TRBD1. Germline V gene sequence: CDR1 SQVTM, CDR2 ANQGSEA. The CDR3 has 13 amino acids. Trimming took 7 bases from V and 4 from J; bases not matched to a gene: 7. CDR3 region: CSAAGDRAYGYTF. CDR3 DNA sequence: TGCAGCGCCGCGGGGGACAGGGCCTATGGCTACACCTTC.

The chain carries TRBV7-2 and TRBJ2-5; D ambiguous. CDR1 is SGHTA and CDR2 is FQGNSA in the germline V gene. V was pared by 1 base and J by 4 bases, with 10 bases between. The CDR3 runs to 14 residues. The CDR3 is CASSLVWTGETQYF. CDR3 bases: TGTGCCAGCAGCTTAGTATGGACCGGAGAGACCCAGTACTTC.

The chain couples TRBV19 to TRBJ2-7; 8 bases agree with TRBD1. Germline V gene sequence: CDR1 LNHDA, CDR2 SQIVND (reference sequence). This CDR3 is built from 14 residues. Trimming removed 5 bases from V and 0 bases from J; junction bases left unmatched: 3. The DNA for the CDR3 is TGTGCCAGTAGTGTTGACAGGGGCTCCTACGAGCAGTACTTC. Amino acid sequence: CASSVDRGSYEQYF.

This clone turned up a few times. V and J are TRBV6-1 and TRBJ1-5, with unresolved D. CDR1 and CDR2 (germline): MNHNS, SASEGT. V lost 6 bases to trimming and J lost 2 bases, with 11 bases between them. There are 14 residues in the CDR3. The CDR3 DNA reads as TGTGCCAGCAGCGTTGGACGGGGCAATCAGCCCCAGCATTTT. Its translation is CASSVGRGNQPQHF.

The chain combines TRBV5-1 with TRBJ2-1; tentatively, D is TRBD1 or TRBD2 (6 bases each). The CDR3 extends over 14 amino acids. The V end lost 6 bases, the J end lost 6 bases, and 16 bases lay between the germline ends. Germline CDR1 and CDR2: SGHRS and YFSETQ. As DNA, the CDR3 is TGCGCCAGCACGAGAGGGGGGCCTTTCAATGAGCAGTTCTTC. Translation: CASTRGGPFNEQFF.